These 20 T cell receptor beta chains came from one sample sequenced in a study of T cells expressing NK-cell markers. Each CDR3 protein gets one entry in TCRdb, which reprocessed the 5' RACE reads and gives no DNA. The sample totals more than 400,000 distinct CDR3 sequences. Sample: blood T cells: a sorted CD56 or NKG2C T cell subset, CD4+ or CD8+ T cells, or bulk PBMC T cells (not recorded which). These receptors all stem from a woman between 18 and 75 years old in good health.

This chain joins TRBV29-1 and TRBJ1-5; TCRdb designates TRBD1, a call that cannot be tested without DNA. This CDR3 contains 14 residues. The V gene's germline CDR1 is SQVTM and CDR2 ANQGSEA. CDR3 protein: CSVGGADSNQPQHF.

The chain uses TRBV11-3 and TRBJ2-1; TCRdb picks TRBD2, but there is no DNA to check that call. The germline CDR1 and CDR2 sequences are SGHNT and YENEEA. CDR3 length: 15 amino acids. The CDR3 sequence is CASSPRVSGSNEQFF. The whole variable domain, filled in from reference TRBV11-3 and TRBJ2-1, reads EAGVVQSPRYKIIEKKQPVAFWCNPISGHNTLYWYLQNLGQGPELLIRYENEEAVDDSQLPKDRFSAERLKGVDSTLKIQPAELGDSAVYLCASSPRVSGSNEQFFGPGTRLTVL.

The V call is TRBV5-6, the J call TRBJ1-1. Germline CDR1 is SGHDT and CDR2 is YYEEEE. The CDR3 is 15 residues long. This chain's CDR3 is CASSLAPNVRTEAFF.

The CDR3 protein is CASSLDVRETYEQYF. The chain couples TRBV5-1 to TRBJ2-7; the TCRdb call, TRBD2, lacks DNA for checking. CDR3 length: 15 residues. Germline values: CDR1 SGHRS, CDR2 YFSETQ.

The rearrangement joins TRBV18 to TRBJ2-5. Germline CDR1 and CDR2: KGHSH and LQKENI. CDR3 length: 14 amino acids. The CDR3 spells CASSRPAVRETQYF.

The rearrangement links TRBV20-1 to TRBJ1-5. Germline V gene data show CDR1 as DFQATT and CDR2 as SNEGSKA (reference sequence). The CDR3 totals 13 residues. The CDR3: CSASGDSNQPQHF.

The chain employs TRBV5-1 and TRBJ1-2; TCRdb's D call of TRBD1 is untestable without DNA. This CDR3 spans 15 amino acids. Germline CDR1 is SGHRS and CDR2 is YFSETQ. The CDR3 sequence is CASSPARGPNYGYTF.

The chain uses TRBV4-3 and TRBJ1-2. This CDR3 has 16 amino acids. CDR1 LGHNA and CDR2 YSLEER come from the germline V gene. This chain's CDR3 is CASSQVSGRVNYGYTF.

The rearrangement joins TRBV21-1 to TRBJ1-5. TRBV21-1 is flagged as a pseudogene. This CDR3 comprises 15 residues. The CDR3 sequence is CASSTQKEGYQPQHF.

The J gene is TRBJ2-1, the V gene TRBV18; TCRdb proposes TRBD1, but this gene call is untestable without DNA. CDR1 and CDR2 from the germline V gene are KGHSH and LQKENI. CDR3 length: 15 amino acids. CDR3 amino acids: CASSPGGATYNEQFF.

V is TRBV9 and J is TRBJ2-2; TCRdb lists TRBD1, though no DNA is available to test this call. This CDR3 has 14 residues. Germline V CDR1 and CDR2: SGDLS, YYNGEE. The chain's CDR3 is CASSVTGTTGELFF.

The chain carries TRBV5-8 and TRBJ1-5; TCRdb's D gene call, TRBD1, goes unchecked for lack of DNA. CDR1 and CDR2 from the germline V gene are SGHTS and YDEGEE. The CDR3 covers 17 residues. The CDR3 spells CASSLGDRDYSNQPQHF.

The chain employs TRBV7-2 and TRBJ2-3. This CDR3 contains 14 residues. Germline-derived CDR1 and CDR2 are SGHTA and FQGNSA. The CDR3 reads CASSPSLSEDTQYF.

The chain uses TRBV6-2 or TRBV6-3 and TRBJ2-7; TCRdb's D call, TRBD2, is unchecked because there is no DNA. The CDR3 is 17 residues long. Germline values: CDR1 MNHEY, CDR2 SVGEGT. The CDR3 reads CASNPLGPSGMSYEQYF.

The chain joins TRBV7-3 to TRBJ2-5. The CDR3 has 13 amino acids. Germline values: CDR1 SGHTA, CDR2 FQGTGA. The CDR3 sequence: CASSLNVQETQYF.

The V call is TRBV7-3, the J call TRBJ2-1; TCRdb returns TRBD2, unconfirmable since there is no DNA. The CDR3 totals 16 residues. Germline CDR1 and CDR2: SGHTA and FQGTGA. CDR3 amino acids: CASRSPRIAGSDEQFF.

The CDR3 region is CSVGRGGETQYF. The rearrangement uses TRBV29-1 and TRBJ2-5; as DNA is missing, the TRBD2 call by TCRdb cannot be tested. Germline CDR1 SQVTM, CDR2 ANQGSEA. The CDR3 is made up of 12 amino acids.

V usage is TRBV10-3 and J usage is TRBJ2-3; TCRdb designates TRBD1, a call that cannot be tested without DNA. Germline lookup yields CDR1 ENHRY and CDR2 SYGVKD. The CDR3 is 14 amino acids. The CDR3 reads CAIKGDFGTDTQYF.

The chain is built from TRBV19 and TRBJ1-1; the D call from TCRdb, TRBD1, cannot be confirmed without DNA. The CDR3 contains 17 residues. Germline CDR1 reads LNHDA; CDR2 reads SQIVND (reference sequence). The CDR3 sequence: CASSIWSTGGTNTEAFF.

The gene calls are TRBV12-3 or TRBV12-4 and TRBJ1-1. This CDR3 region has 14 residues. CDR3: CASLERPMNTEAFF.